Each of the 17 T cell receptor beta chains below was sequenced from the same sample in a study of cytomegalovirus exposure and HLA in healthy donors. A multiplex PCR was run with 60 Vbeta primers and 13 Jbeta primers. Method: immunoSEQ multiplex PCR; TCRdb's copy keeps in-frame clones and lacks some. The profile shows about 180,000 clones, around 80% of them singletons. The specimen sequenced was PBMCs. These receptors all stem from a man between 18 and 29 years old in good health and CMV-seronegative.

This chain uses TRBV11-3 with TRBJ2-1; 11 bases line up with TRBD2. The CDR3 spans 19 residues. Germline CDR1 and CDR2: SGHNT and YENEEA. V lost 2 bases and J lost 3; bases outside the gene matches: 12. CDR3 nucleotides: TGTGCCAGCAGCTTAACCCACCAAGCTAGCGGGAGGAACTACAATGAGCAGTTCTTC. Protein: CASSLTHQASGRNYNEQFF.

This chain uses TRBV5-1 with TRBJ2-3; TRBD2 aligns across 7 bases. The germline V gene has CDR1 SGHRS and CDR2 YFSETQ. The junction had 16 bases not matched to a gene; V was cut back by 4 bases and J by 2 bases. The CDR3 length is 18 residues. In DNA form, the CDR3 reads TGCGCCAGCAGCCCCTTGGTAGGGCTAGCGGACCTCACAGATACGCAGTATTTT. This translates into CASSPLVGLADLTDTQYF.

The rearrangement joins TRBV7-9 to TRBJ1-1; 9 bases fit TRBD1. Germline V gene sequence: CDR1 SEHNR, CDR2 FQNEAQ (reference sequence). Unmatched junction bases numbered 13, after V lost 5 bases and J lost 0 bases. The CDR3 extends over 18 amino acids. CDR3 DNA sequence: TGTGCCAGCAGCACAGGGAAGGACAGGGGCCGCATGAACACTGAAGCTTTCTTT. It codes for CASSTGKDRGRMNTEAFF.

This clone was seen a handful of times. The rearrangement uses TRBV10-3 and TRBJ2-1; TRBD2 aligns across 16 bases. In germline, CDR1 is ENHRY, CDR2 SYGVKD. The CDR3 length is 13 residues. Trimming took 6 bases from V and 16 from J; bases not matched to a gene: 6. This chain's CDR3 is CAISGTSGRVEFF. DNA for the CDR3: TGTGCCATCAGCGGGACTAGCGGGAGGGTGGAATTCTTC.

The chain joins TRBV7-9 to TRBJ1-2, with 11 bases that match TRBD1. CDR3 length: 16 amino acids. With V trimmed by 4 bases and J by 1 base, 5 bases remained unmatched. Germline V lookup: CDR1 SEHNR, CDR2 FQNEAQ (reference sequence). CDR3 DNA sequence: TGTGCCAGCAGCTCCCGGACAGGGGGCTTTAACTATGGCTACACCTTC. The encoded protein is CASSSRTGGFNYGYTF.

The chain is built from TRBV4-2 and TRBJ2-3; 8 nucleotides align to TRBD2. J lost 2 bases, V lost 0 bases, and 4 bases had no gene match. The CDR3 runs to 16 residues. The V gene's germline CDR1 is LGHNA and CDR2 YNFKEQ. The CDR3 protein is CASSQESSGITDTQYF. In nucleotides, the CDR3 is TGTGCCAGCAGCCAAGAGAGTAGCGGGATCACAGATACGCAGTATTTT.

The genes are TRBV7-9 and TRBJ2-7; 7 nucleotides line up with TRBD2. The CDR3 runs 15 residues. V dropped 2 bases and J dropped 3; count of bases not matched to a gene: 7. The V gene's germline CDR1 is SEHNR and CDR2 FQNEAQ (reference sequence). The DNA of the CDR3 is TGTGCCAGCAGCTTAAATGTCTGGGACTACTACGAGCAGTACTTC. It is translated as CASSLNVWDYYEQYF. The entire variable domain, with the rest obtained from reference TRBV7-9 and TRBJ2-7, is as follows: DTGVSQNPRHKITKRGQNVTFRCDPISEHNRLYWYRQTLGQGPEFLTYFQNEAQLEKSRLLSDRFSAERPKGSFSTLEIQRTEQGDSAMYLCASSLNVWDYYEQYFGPGTRLTVT.

The CDR3 sequence is CSLGQDYGYTF. In nucleotides, the CDR3 is TGCAGCCTGGGGCAGGACTATGGCTACACCTTC. The J gene is TRBJ1-2, the V gene TRBV29-1; D is possibly TRBD1 (5 bases). The germline V gene encodes CDR1 SQVTM and CDR2 ANQGSEA. With 8 bases removed from V and 3 bases from J, the gap between germline ends came to 10 bases. This CDR3 comprises 11 residues.

The J gene is TRBJ2-7, the V gene TRBV15; 8 bases align to TRBD1. Germline V gene lookup returns CDR1 LNHNV and CDR2 YYDKDF (reference sequence). The CDR3 runs 14 residues. With 8 bases clipped from V and 0 bases from J, the junction kept 6 bases outside the gene matches. The CDR3 here is CATGGQGASYEQYF. Here the CDR3 DNA reads TGTGCCACCGGGGGGCAGGGGGCCTCCTACGAGCAGTACTTC. Full variable domain (outside the CDR3, taken from reference TRBV15 and TRBJ2-7): DAMVIQNPRYQVTQFGKPVTLSCSQTLNHNVMYWYQQKSSQAPKLLFHYYDKDFNNEADTPDNFQSRRPNTSFCFLDIRSPGLGDTAMYLCATGGQGASYEQYFGPGTRLTVT.

The rearrangement uses TRBV6-1 and TRBJ2-5; TRBD2 aligns across 15 bases. V trimming: 8 bases; J trimming: 5 bases; junction bases outside the gene matches: 12. Germline V gives CDR1 MNHNS, CDR2 SASEGT. The CDR3 spans 17 residues. This CDR3 is CASGATSGTSGRETQYF. As DNA, the CDR3 is TGTGCCAGCGGTGCCACTTCCGGGACTAGCGGGAGGGAGACCCAGTACTTC.

The V call is TRBV7-6, the J call TRBJ2-3, with TRBD2 as a possible D gene (6 bases). This CDR3 is built from 15 residues. CDR1 and CDR2 (germline): SGHVS, FNYEAQ. V shed 3 bases and J shed 1 base, with 11 bases lying between them. This CDR3 is CASSLTSTGTDTQYF. The DNA for the CDR3 is TGTGCCAGCAGCTTGACTAGTACCGGCACAGATACGCAGTATTTT.

The chain has TRBV19 and TRBJ1-1; D perhaps matches TRBD1 (5 bases). The CDR3 sequence is 14 residues long. Trimming removed 6 bases from V and 2 bases from J, with 13 bases in between. Germline CDR1 and CDR2: LNHDA and SQIVND (reference sequence). CDR3 loop: CASSGGTPNTEAFF. CDR3 DNA: TGTGCCAGTAGCGGCGGGACCCCCAACACTGAAGCTTTCTTT.

The rearrangement links TRBV30 to TRBJ2-3; 9 bases align to TRBD2. Losses at the gene ends were 0 bases for V and 1 base for J; bases not matched to a gene: 2. The CDR3 sequence is 15 residues long. Looked up from germline, CDR1 is GTSNPN and CDR2 is SVGIG (reference sequence). Here the CDR3 reads CAWSVGGGGTDTQYF. The CDR3 bases are TGTGCCTGGAGTGTAGGCGGGGGGGGCACAGATACGCAGTATTTT.

The V and J genes are TRBV30 and TRBJ1-6; D gene unclear. Germline V gene data show CDR1 as GTSNPN and CDR2 as SVGIG (reference sequence). V shed 3 bases and J shed 7 bases, with 16 bases lying between them. This CDR3 has 15 amino acids. The CDR3 nucleotides are TGTGCCTGGAGGAGGAGGGAGATCGGGAATTCACCCCTCCACTTT. It is translated as CAWRRREIGNSPLHF.

This clone was seen just once. The chain employs TRBV18 and TRBJ1-2; D is undetermined. V was clipped by 5 bases and J by 4 bases, with 14 bases between them. In germline, CDR1 is KGHSH, CDR2 LQKENI. CDR3 size: 14 residues. The CDR3: CASSTSSFFYGYTF. The CDR3 coding sequence is TGTGCCAGCTCAACATCGTCCTTCTTCTATGGCTACACCTTC.

This chain connects TRBV19 to TRBJ2-3; 8 bases line up with TRBD1. Trimming took 7 bases from V and 3 from J; bases not matched to a gene: 6. CDR1 and CDR2 from the germline V gene are LNHDA and SQIVND (reference sequence). There are 14 residues in the CDR3. The CDR3 DNA reads TGTGCCAGTAAGACAGGGGTCACGACAGATACGCAGTATTTT. It codes for CASKTGVTTDTQYF.

In regard to this clone: This sample includes further DNA sequences coding for the same CDR3. The CDR3 reads CASSVVAGTGELFF. CDR3 in DNA: TGTGCCAGCAGCGTAGTGGCGGGCACCGGGGAGCTGTTTTTT. V usage is TRBV9 and J usage is TRBJ2-2, with D possibly matching TRBD2 (5 bases). The V end was cut by 0 bases, the J end by 4 bases, with 7 bases between. From germline, CDR1 is SGDLS and CDR2 YYNGEE. The CDR3 runs to 14 residues.